These 18 T cell receptor beta chains share one sample of origin, sequenced in a study of blood T cells in healthy people across ages. Sample-barcoded 5' priming and a J-beta primer mix drove a second PCR of roughly 6 to 12 cycles. TCRdb independently ran MiXCR on the 5' RACE reads; one entry per CDR3 protein. The sample carries over 1,200,000 distinct CDR3 sequences, roughly 59% recorded once. Sequencing input: blood. The receptor source for this set is a man between 18 and 29 years old in good health.

This clonotype was counted ten times or more. DNA for the CDR3: TGTGCCAGCAGCTTGGGGGGGTCCCCTGCGCAGTATTTT. This sequence encodes CASSLGGSPAQYF. This sequence joins TRBV5-6 and TRBJ2-3; either TRBD1 or TRBD2 may fit D (5 bases each). The V gene lost 0 bases and the J gene lost 10 bases, with 12 bases spanning the gap. This CDR3 is built from 13 residues. Germline CDR1 is SGHDT and CDR2 is YYEEEE.

This clonotype showed up just a few times. The chain recombines TRBV4-1 with TRBJ1-2; D gene uncertain. V was cut by 5 bases and J by 7 bases, with 14 bases left in between. CDR3 size: 13 residues. CDR1 is MGHRA, CDR2 YSYEKL, per germline. The CDR3 DNA is TGCGCCAGCAGCTCAGCAGAAGGGTTTGGCTACACCTTC. It translates to CASSSAEGFGYTF.

The chain couples TRBV25-1 to TRBJ2-3, with a tentative D call TRBD1 (5 bases). Between the trimmed V and J ends, which lost 6 bases and 0 bases, there was a span of 16 bases. CDR3 size: 16 residues. The V gene's germline CDR1 is MGHDK and CDR2 SYGVNS. The CDR3 nucleotides read TGTGCCAGCAGACCCAAGGGGCAGTCTAGCACAGATACGCAGTATTTT. The encoded protein is CASRPKGQSSTDTQYF. Variable domain in full (rest from reference TRBV25-1 and TRBJ2-3): EADIYQTPRYLVIGTGKKITLECSQTMGHDKMYWYQQDPGMELHLIHYSYGVNSTEKGDLSSESTVSRIRTEHFPLTLESARPSHTSQYLCASRPKGQSSTDTQYFGPGTRLTVL.

The chain joins TRBV7-6 to TRBJ1-1; D might be TRBD1 (5 bases). Germline CDR1 reads SGHVS; CDR2 reads FNYEAQ. V dropped 0 bases and J dropped 4 bases, with 15 bases sitting between them. The CDR3 extends over 16 amino acids. CDR3 amino acids: CASSLAWGGSSTEAFF. The CDR3 DNA is TGTGCCAGCAGCTTAGCGTGGGGGGGTTCAAGCACTGAAGCTTTCTTT.

In this sample, this clonotype turned up a few times. The V gene is TRBV12-3 or TRBV12-4, the J gene TRBJ2-5; D uncertain. With 5 bases removed from V and 5 bases from J, the gap between germline ends came to 12 bases. The CDR3 covers 13 residues. CDR3 protein: CASSASGSETQYF. The CDR3 DNA reads as TGTGCCAGCAGTGCTTCAGGATCTGAGACCCAGTACTTC.

The chain's CDR3 is CASSFGPTYQETQYF. CDR3 DNA sequence: TGTGCCAGCAGCTTCGGGCCCACGTACCAAGAGACCCAGTACTTC. This chain joins TRBV11-2 and TRBJ2-5; D is ambiguous. This CDR3 spans 15 amino acids. Between the trimmed V and J ends, which lost 3 bases and 0 bases, there was a span of 11 bases. CDR1 SGHAT and CDR2 FQNNGV come from the germline V gene.

This clonotype occurred a few times. This chain joins TRBV12-3 or TRBV12-4 and TRBJ2-1; the D gene is possibly TRBD1 (5 bases). V dropped 2 bases and J dropped 2 bases, with 7 bases sitting between them. This CDR3 comprises 14 residues. The CDR3 coding sequence is TGTGCCAGCAGTTTAAGACAGACCTACAATGAGCAGTTCTTC. Translated: CASSLRQTYNEQFF.

V gene TRBV28 combines with J gene TRBJ2-4; D is perhaps TRBD1 (6 bases). Germline lookup yields CDR1 MDHEN and CDR2 SYDVKM. V was cut by 5 bases and J by 11 bases, with 19 bases left in between. CDR3 length: 14 amino acids. The CDR3 is CASSPPGVRGVQYF. DNA for the CDR3: TGTGCCAGCAGTCCCCCAGGGGTGCGTGGGGTTCAGTACTTC.

This rearrangement joins TRBV4-1 to TRBJ2-4; 7 bases match TRBD1. The J call is doubtful: the DNA matches TRBJ2-7 better. Germline assignment: CDR1 MGHRA and CDR2 YSYEKL. The CDR3 runs 15 residues. The CDR3 nucleotides read TGCGCCAGCAGTCCCTATAGGGGGCACCCCCTCGAGCAGTACTTC. Its protein is CASSPYRGHPLEQYF.

This clonotype was counted a single time. CDR3 in amino acids: CASSNLGGSAYNEQFF. CDR3 nucleotide sequence: TGTGCCAGCAGCAACCTGGGGGGATCAGCCTACAATGAGCAGTTCTTC. The chain joins TRBV5-4 to TRBJ2-1; weak D call: TRBD2 (6 bases). This CDR3 has 16 residues. Per germline, CDR1 SGHNT and CDR2 YYREEE (reference sequence). Trimming removed 4 bases from V and 2 bases from J, with 16 bases in between.

This clonotype was recorded once. The CDR3, as DNA: TGCAGTGCTAGCTCTAACAGGGAGAACACTGAAGCTTTCTTT. Its protein product is CSASSNRENTEAFF. The gene calls are TRBV20-1 and TRBJ1-1; a weak D match, TRBD1 (6 bases). Trimming removed 3 bases at V and 1 base at J, with 12 bases between. The CDR3 totals 14 residues. Germline lookup yields CDR1 DFQATT and CDR2 SNEGSKA (reference sequence).

The rearrangement uses TRBV6-2 or TRBV6-3 and TRBJ1-2; D gene uncertain. Looked up from germline, CDR1 is MNHEY and CDR2 is SVGEGT. CDR3 length equals 13 residues. V was cut by 7 bases and J by 2 bases, with 11 bases left in between. The CDR3 here is CASTSRLNYGYTF. The CDR3 DNA is TGTGCCAGCACCTCGCGACTAAACTATGGCTACACCTTC.

The chain is built from TRBV3-1 and TRBJ2-7; D not certain. The CDR3 spans 13 residues. Germline V gene sequence: CDR1 LGHDT, CDR2 YNNKEL (reference sequence). V lost 2 bases to trimming and J lost 0 bases, with 5 bases between them. The DNA of the CDR3 is TGTGCCAGCAGCCAATTCAGCTCCTACGAGCAGTACTTC. Its protein product is CASSQFSSYEQYF.

This sequence joins TRBV28 and TRBJ2-7, with no clear D. This CDR3 spans 14 amino acids. The germline V gene encodes CDR1 MDHEN and CDR2 SYDVKM. V lost 1 base and J lost 5, with 12 bases in between. CDR3 coding DNA: TGTGCCAGCAGTTTATATCTGTTCGCCGACGAGCAGTACTTC. Protein sequence: CASSLYLFADEQYF.

This rearrangement joins TRBV20-1 to TRBJ2-3, with 11 bases that match TRBD2. Germline V gene data show CDR1 as DFQATT and CDR2 as SNEGSKA (reference sequence). CDR3 length: 14 amino acids. Trimming took 3 bases from V and 8 from J; bases not matched to a gene: 7. Here the CDR3 DNA reads TGCAGTGCTAGTAGCGGGGGGGCATATGGTACGCAGTATTTT. This codes for CSASSGGAYGTQYF.

The V and J genes are TRBV29-1 and TRBJ2-3; D is unclear. The CDR3 spans 14 residues. Trimming pared 4 bases from V and 2 bases from J, leaving 13 bases between. Germline lookup yields CDR1 SQVTM and CDR2 ANQGSEA. The CDR3 loop is CSVAPRLNTDTQYF. CDR3 coding DNA: TGCAGCGTTGCCCCACGCCTAAACACAGATACGCAGTATTTT.

This chain links TRBV29-1 with TRBJ2-1, with TRBD1 as a possible D gene (6 bases). Trimming pared 5 bases from V and 0 bases from J, leaving 17 bases between. The CDR3 consists of 16 residues. Germline V gene lookup returns CDR1 SQVTM and CDR2 ANQGSEA. The CDR3 sequence is CSVYPPGHSSYNEQFF. DNA of the CDR3: TGCAGCGTTTACCCCCCGGGACACAGCTCCTACAATGAGCAGTTCTTC.

This chain joins TRBV20-1 and TRBJ2-5; D call uncertain. Germline V gene lookup returns CDR1 DFQATT and CDR2 SNEGSKA (reference sequence). The germline V and J ends were trimmed by 0 bases and 5 bases, with 13 bases remaining between them. The CDR3 covers 14 residues. CDR3 protein: CSARDLVRIETQYF. In DNA form, the CDR3 reads TGCAGTGCTAGAGATCTCGTCAGGATCGAGACCCAGTACTTC.